What follows is one T cell receptor (beta chain) and its context. Its target is not known. Germline V CDR1 and CDR2: LNHDA, SQIVND (reference sequence). V shed 7 bases, J shed 7 bases, and the junction held 6 bases outside the gene matches. CDR3 length equals 13 residues. This specimen comes from a study of CD8 T cells in Susac syndrome. Study-wide results and caveats: The study admitted that it had a relatively small number of individuals in its TCR sequencing and HLA analysis.

Random-hexamer reverse transcription was applied to about 0.5 to 1 ug RNA. Amplification of TCR beta CDR3 spanned 54 Vbeta and 13 Jbeta via immunoSEQ multiplex PCR. TCRdb processed the immunoSEQ multiplex PCR reads anew with MiXCR; each CDR3 protein has one entry. The sample consists of approximately 100,000 distinct CDR3 sequences, roughly 95% of them appearing once. It was healthy donors who served as the controls, matched for age and sex. FACS enriched CD8+ TEMRA cells, while bulk CD8+ and CD4+ were negatively isolated. The sequenced sample was CD4+ T cells from PBMCs. V usage is TRBV19 and J usage is TRBJ2-1; 8 positions agree with TRBD2. This TCR derives from a human donor in good health. The CDR3 DNA sequence: TGTGCCAGTACCTTCCGGGGGGGTAATGAGCAGTTCTTC. As protein: CASTFRGGNEQFF.